One and the same sample provided the 29 T cell receptor beta chains below, sequenced in a study of cytomegalovirus exposure and HLA in healthy donors. The PCR ran on 60 Vbeta and 13 Jbeta primers. Assay: immunoSEQ multiplex PCR; the TCRdb copy retains only in-frame clones and omits some. The top ten hold around 13% of the sample, which has about 150,000 clones, approximately 80% seen once. Source material: PBMCs. These receptors were obtained from a man under 40 in good health and CMV-seropositive.

The rearrangement uses TRBV28 and TRBJ2-7; TRBD1 aligns across 9 bases. The trim removed 6 bases at V and 1 base at J, leaving 7 bases unmatched. The CDR3 extends over 15 amino acids. Germline V lookup: CDR1 MDHEN, CDR2 SYDVKM. The CDR3 DNA is TGTGCCAGCAGAACCGGGACAGGGCCATCCTACGAGCAGTACTTC. Its translation: CASRTGTGPSYEQYF.

The chain carries TRBV7-8 and TRBJ1-3; the D is unclear. The germline V gene encodes CDR1 SGHVS and CDR2 FQNEAQ. V shed 8 bases and J shed 0 bases, with 5 bases lying between them. The CDR3 is 12 residues long. The CDR3 reads CASGSSGNTIYF. CDR3 in DNA: TGTGCCAGCGGGAGCTCTGGAAACACCATATATTTT.

The gene calls are TRBV11-3 and TRBJ2-5, with D perhaps matching TRBD1 (5 bases). This CDR3 has 13 amino acids. The V gene's germline CDR1 is SGHNT and CDR2 YENEEA. V shed 5 bases and J shed 7 bases, with 14 bases lying between them. The CDR3 sequence is CASSQSYQGTQYF. Written as DNA, the CDR3 is TGTGCCAGCAGCCAATCCTACCAGGGGACCCAGTACTTC.

This chain connects TRBV28 to TRBJ2-2; the D gene is possibly TRBD1 (6 bases). Germline V gene lookup returns CDR1 MDHEN and CDR2 SYDVKM. There are 14 residues in the CDR3. V was clipped by 3 bases and J by 6 bases, with 11 bases between them. For the CDR3, the DNA is TGTGCCAGCAGTTTGGAACAGGGTGCCGGGGAGCTGTTTTTT. It codes for CASSLEQGAGELFF. The full variable domain, rest sourced from reference TRBV28 and TRBJ2-2, is DVKVTQSSRYLVKRTGEKVFLECVQDMDHENMFWYRQDPGLGLRLIYFSYDVKMKEKGDIPEGYSVSREKKERFSLILESASTNQTSMYLCASSLEQGAGELFFGEGSRLTVL.

The V and J genes are TRBV27 and TRBJ1-5, with 8 nucleotides matching TRBD1. V was clipped by 7 bases and J by 5 bases; unmatched bases: 19. Germline V CDR1 and CDR2: MNHEY, SMNVEV (reference sequence). The CDR3 loop spans 18 amino acids. CDR3 DNA sequence: TGTGCCAGCAAGGGGACAGGAGTCCCAACTAAGAGGTATCAGCCCCAGCATTTT. Residues: CASKGTGVPTKRYQPQHF.

The rearrangement uses TRBV7-2 and TRBJ2-3; 11 bases are a match to TRBD2. The V and J ends lost 1 base and 4 bases, in that order; junction bases with no gene match: 4. Per the germline V gene, CDR1 is SGHTA and CDR2 is FQGNSA. The CDR3 runs 16 residues. The CDR3 region has the DNA TGTGCCAGCAGCTTAGGTAGCGGGAGGGCCGCAGATACGCAGTATTTT. Its translation: CASSLGSGRAADTQYF.

The V call is TRBV5-1, the J call TRBJ1-3; unclear D gene. CDR1 and CDR2 (germline): SGHRS, YFSETQ. V was trimmed by 1 base and J by 4 bases, leaving 6 bases between them. This CDR3 is built from 13 residues. The CDR3 spells CASSLHRGNTIYF. CDR3 bases: TGCGCCAGCAGCTTGCACAGAGGAAACACCATATATTTT.

In DNA, the CDR3 is TGTGCCAGTTCGGGGAGGGGGATGAACACTGAAGCTTTCTTT. Amino acids: CASSGRGMNTEAFF. This chain joins TRBV6-6 and TRBJ1-1, with D possibly TRBD1 on 6 matching bases. V lost 9 bases, J lost 0 bases, and 14 bases lay in between. The CDR3 is 14 amino acids. The germline V gene encodes CDR1 MNHNY and CDR2 SVGAGI (reference sequence).

The V gene is TRBV10-3, the J gene TRBJ2-1; TRBD2 aligns across 8 bases. The germline gives CDR1 ENHRY, CDR2 SYGVKD. V was clipped by 10 bases and J by 8 bases; unmatched bases: 13. This CDR3 region has 14 residues. The DNA for the CDR3 is TGTGCCAGCCGACTAGCGTCGGTTGAGGATGAGCAGTTCTTC. Its protein product is CASRLASVEDEQFF.

The rearrangement links TRBV10-1 to TRBJ2-5; 7 positions agree with TRBD1. Germline CDR1 and CDR2: WNHNN and SYGVQD (reference sequence). The V gene end was trimmed by 5 bases and the J gene end by 3 bases; junction bases not matched to a gene: 9. This CDR3 contains 15 residues. For the CDR3, the DNA is TGCGCCAGCAGTCAGCCCGGGACAGAAGAAGAGACCCAGTACTTC. Translated, it gives CASSQPGTEEETQYF.

CDR3 sequence reads: CASSTNRGRVDEQFF. In nucleotides, the CDR3 is TGTGCCAGCAGCACCAACAGGGGGCGCGTGGATGAGCAGTTCTTC. The rearrangement links TRBV28 to TRBJ2-1; 9 nucleotides align to TRBD1. After removal of 6 bases from V and 8 bases from J, the junction contained 11 bases not matched to a gene. The CDR3 consists of 15 residues. Germline CDR1 is MDHEN and CDR2 is SYDVKM.

The chain recombines TRBV10-1 with TRBJ2-5; D gene ambiguous. The CDR3 totals 13 residues. Germline CDR1 WNHNN, CDR2 SYGVQD (reference sequence). Trimming left V 2 bases short and J 1 base short, with 5 bases between. This CDR3 reads CASSEPGQETQYF. The CDR3 bases are TGCGCCAGCAGTGAGCCGGGCCAAGAGACCCAGTACTTC.

This clone came up once. The CDR3 DNA is TGTGCTAGTGGTTTGACAGGCTCCTACAATGAGCAGTTCTTC. Amino acid sequence: CASGLTGSYNEQFF. This chain links TRBV12-5 with TRBJ2-1; a possible D gene is TRBD1 (5 bases). CDR3 length: 14 amino acids. Germline CDR1 is LGHNT and CDR2 is FRNRAP. Deletions cut 2 bases from V and 0 bases from J, with 5 bases between.

This clone was counted a few times. This sequence joins TRBV19 and TRBJ2-7; D gene ambiguous. V lost 3 bases to trimming and J lost 6 bases, with 21 bases between them. Germline loops: CDR1 LNHDA, CDR2 SQIVND (reference sequence). There are 16 residues in the CDR3. The DNA of the CDR3 is TGTGCCAGTAGTATTAGTATTTCGGAACCGACTTTCGAGCAGTACTTC. Translation: CASSISISEPTFEQYF.

The J gene is TRBJ1-5, the V gene TRBV19, with TRBD1 as a possible D gene (6 bases). Trimming stripped 4 bases from V and 9 bases from J, with 16 bases between. From germline, CDR1 is LNHDA and CDR2 SQIVND (reference sequence). The CDR3 sequence is 14 residues long. CDR3 bases: TGTGCCAGTAGTAACAGGGCCCGTTCGTGGCCCCAGCATTTT. Translating it yields CASSNRARSWPQHF.

The chain employs TRBV10-1 and TRBJ1-1; 7 positions agree with TRBD1. V dropped 6 bases and J dropped 6; count of bases not matched to a gene: 7. The CDR3 totals 13 residues. The V gene's germline CDR1 is WNHNN and CDR2 SYGVQD (reference sequence). CDR3 bases: TGCGCCAGCAGCGCTAACAGGGGACCTGAAGCTTTCTTT. Its translation: CASSANRGPEAFF.

The V call is TRBV5-6, the J call TRBJ2-1, with a weak D call TRBD2 (5 bases). Germline CDR1 reads SGHDT; CDR2 reads YYEEEE. Trimming took 0 bases from V and 8 from J, leaving 12 bases between them. The CDR3 has 14 residues. The CDR3 nucleotides read TGTGCCAGCAGCTTGGGGGCTAGCATCGATGAGCAGTTCTTC. Encoded protein: CASSLGASIDEQFF.

CDR3 region: CASSEGGKETQYF. In DNA, the CDR3 is TGTGCCAGCAGCGAAGGGGGCAAAGAGACCCAGTACTTC. V usage is TRBV9 and J usage is TRBJ2-5; TRBD1 matches at 7 bases. V shed 3 bases, J shed 3 bases, and the junction held 2 bases outside the gene matches. The V gene's germline CDR1 is SGDLS and CDR2 YYNGEE. The CDR3 length is 13 residues.

The chain recombines TRBV27 with TRBJ2-7; D perhaps matches TRBD2 (5 bases). The CDR3 has 14 amino acids. Between the trimmed V and J ends, which lost 6 bases and 1 base, there was a span of 13 bases. Germline values: CDR1 MNHEY, CDR2 SMNVEV (reference sequence). This chain's CDR3 is CASRALGESYEQYF. The CDR3 nucleotides read TGTGCCAGCAGGGCCCTGGGAGAGTCCTACGAGCAGTACTTC.

The V and J genes are TRBV21-1 and TRBJ2-5; no DNA check was done on the table's D call, TRBD1. The DNA end lines up better with TRBJ2-7; the J call may be wrong. TRBV21-1 constitutes a pseudogene. CDR3 length equals 14 residues. CDR3 protein: CASSRRVRGHEQYF. CDR3 coding DNA: TGTGCCAGCAGTCGGCGGGTCAGGGGCCACGAGCAGTACTTC.

The chain is built from TRBV5-6 and TRBJ2-1; 11 bases are shared with TRBD2. V was pared by 4 bases and J by 6 bases, with 6 bases of the junction left unmatched. CDR1 and CDR2 from the germline V gene are SGHDT and YYEEEE. The CDR3 contains 15 residues. Written as DNA, the CDR3 is TGTGCCAGCAGCCGAGGACTAGCGGGTTCCAATGAGCAGTTCTTC. Translating gives CASSRGLAGSNEQFF.

This chain joins TRBV30 and TRBJ1-4, with a weak D call TRBD1 (6 bases). The length of the CDR3 is 13 residues. CDR1 is GTSNPN, CDR2 SVGIG, per germline (reference sequence). V lost 3 bases to trimming and J lost 7 bases, with 12 bases between them. The CDR3 sequence: CAWRGKGVEKLFF. CDR3 DNA sequence: TGTGCCTGGAGGGGGAAGGGGGTTGAAAAACTGTTTTTT.

This chain uses TRBV13 with TRBJ2-7; 9 nucleotides match TRBD2. The CDR3 contains 15 residues. V was pared by 0 bases and J by 3 bases, with 3 bases of the junction left unmatched. Per germline, CDR1 PRHDT and CDR2 FYEKMQ (reference sequence). The CDR3 DNA sequence: TGTGCCAGCAGCTTAGGGCTAGCGGGAAACTACGAGCAGTACTTC. It specifies CASSLGLAGNYEQYF.

The chain uses TRBV19 and TRBJ2-4; a possible D gene is TRBD2 (5 bases). Per germline, CDR1 LNHDA and CDR2 SQIVND (reference sequence). V was clipped by 7 bases and J by 8 bases, with 15 bases between them. This CDR3 region has 13 residues. CDR3 loop: CASIDGSGYIQYF. DNA of the CDR3: TGTGCCAGTATCGACGGGTCGGGATACATTCAGTACTTC. The full variable domain, rest sourced from reference TRBV19 and TRBJ2-4, is DGGITQSPKYLFRKEGQNVTLSCEQNLNHDAMYWYRQDPGQGLRLIYYSQIVNDFQKGDIAEGYSVSREKKESFPLTVTSAQKNPTAFYLCASIDGSGYIQYFGAGTRLSVL.

The gene calls are TRBV5-1 and TRBJ2-1; 9 nucleotides align to TRBD2. J gave up 9 bases and V 5 bases, and 15 bases lay outside the gene matches. Germline CDR1 reads SGHRS; CDR2 reads YFSETQ. The CDR3 covers 16 residues. DNA for the CDR3: TGCGCCAGCAGTTATTTAGCGGGAGTGGATAATCTTGAGCAGTTCTTC. Its translation: CASSYLAGVDNLEQFF. The variable domain in full, with the rest retrieved from reference TRBV5-1 and TRBJ2-1, is KAGVTQTPRYLIKTRGQQVTLSCSPISGHRSVSWYQQTPGQGLQFLFEYFSETQRNKGNFPGRFSGRQFSNSRSEMNVSTLELGDSALYLCASSYLAGVDNLEQFFGPGTRLTVL.

The gene calls are TRBV6-1 and TRBJ2-7, with TRBD1 matching 10 bases. The CDR3 is 14 amino acids. V gave up 6 bases and J gave up 7 bases; unmatched junction bases: 9. In germline, CDR1 is MNHNS, CDR2 SASEGT. The CDR3 coding sequence is TGTGCCAGCAGGACCGGGACAGGGGATTATGAGCAGTACTTC. This translates into CASRTGTGDYEQYF.

The V and J genes are TRBV30 and TRBJ1-1, with D possibly TRBD1 on 5 matching bases. Per germline, CDR1 GTSNPN and CDR2 SVGIG (reference sequence). Trimming left V 0 bases short and J 7 bases short, with 9 bases between. CDR3 length: 12 residues. The DNA of the CDR3 is TGTGCCTGGAGTGTAGGGGTTGGTGAAGCTTTCTTT. It translates to CAWSVGVGEAFF.

The J gene is TRBJ1-2, the V gene TRBV9; no definite D call. V was cut by 4 bases and J by 4 bases, with 11 bases left in between. CDR1 is SGDLS, CDR2 YYNGEE, per germline. The CDR3 extends over 13 amino acids. The CDR3 loop reads CASSRSWSYGYTF. The DNA for the CDR3 is TGTGCCAGCAGCCGGTCCTGGAGCTATGGCTACACCTTC. The whole variable domain, remainder taken from reference TRBV9 and TRBJ1-2, is DSGVTQTPKHLITATGQRVTLRCSPRSGDLSVYWYQQSLDQGLQFLIQYYNGEERAKGNILERFSAQQFPDLHSELNLSSLELGDSALYFCASSRSWSYGYTFGSGTRLTVV.

This clone was seen only once. J is TRBJ1-1 and V is TRBV5-1, with D tentatively TRBD1 (5 bases). V lost 4 bases and J 7 bases, leaving 14 bases between the germline ends. CDR1 is SGHRS, CDR2 YFSETQ, per germline. The CDR3 covers 13 residues. The CDR3 loop reads CASSAQVGSEAFF. CDR3 DNA: TGCGCCAGCAGCGCACAGGTAGGCAGTGAAGCTTTCTTT.